This T cell receptor (beta chain) appears in the sequencing data of a study of T cell responses to AZD1222 COVID-19 vaccine. Sequenced by immunoSEQ multiplex PCR; TCRdb stores in-frame clones only, minus some. Of roughly 60,000 clones in the sample, around 90% are singletons; the top ten hold 4.9%. This CDR3 comprises 16 residues. Trimming took 9 bases from V and 0 from J, leaving 15 bases between them. The rearrangement uses TRBV6-7 and TRBJ1-6; tentatively, D is TRBD1 (5 bases). TRBV6-7 is known as an ORF, though its function is uncertain. The sequence was obtained from an adult in good health. The source was peripheral blood, collected on day 0 of AZD1222 vaccination. The CDR3 here is CASWVGGSSYNSPLHF. Here the CDR3 DNA reads TGTGCCAGTTGGGTGGGGGGTAGCTCCTATAATTCACCCCTCCACTTT.